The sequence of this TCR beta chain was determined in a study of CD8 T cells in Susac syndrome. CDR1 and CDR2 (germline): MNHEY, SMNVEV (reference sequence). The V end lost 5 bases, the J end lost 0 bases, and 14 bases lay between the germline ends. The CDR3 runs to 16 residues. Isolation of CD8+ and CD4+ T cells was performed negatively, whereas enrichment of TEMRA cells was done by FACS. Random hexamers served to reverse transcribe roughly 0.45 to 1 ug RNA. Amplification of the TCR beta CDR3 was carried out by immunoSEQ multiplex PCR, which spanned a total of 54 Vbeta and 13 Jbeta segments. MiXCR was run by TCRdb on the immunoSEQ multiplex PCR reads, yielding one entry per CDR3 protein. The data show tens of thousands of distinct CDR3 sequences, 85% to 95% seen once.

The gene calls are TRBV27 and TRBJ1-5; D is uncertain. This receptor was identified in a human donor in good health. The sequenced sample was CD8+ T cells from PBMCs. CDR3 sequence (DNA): TGTGCCAGCAGTGCCACGGGGATCTATAGCAATCAGCCCCAGCATTTT. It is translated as CASSATGIYSNQPQHF.